Listed below are T cell receptor beta chains from one sample, sequenced in a study of blood T cell repertoires in COVID-19. This table comes from immunoSEQ multiplex PCR, and its TCRdb copy is limited to in-frame clones, with some not included. The sample consists of about 270,000 clones, approximately 82% of them appearing once. Sequenced input: peripheral blood. The origin of the receptors is a young woman with acute or convalescent COVID-19. CDR3s include the opening cysteine and the closing phenylalanine or tryptophan. Fields, in order: J gene, V gene, clone size, D gene, CDR3 DNA, CDR3 protein. The D gene is left open where the match is weak. Some rows have no size entry. The others give once, few or many, or a class for an expanded clone.

J: TRBJ1-1; V: TRBV11-3; size: NA; D: NA; DNA: TGTGCCAGCAGCCTAACTATGAACACTGAAGCTTTCTTT; CDR3: CASSLTMNTEAFF
J: TRBJ2-6; V: TRBV27; size: NA; D: NA; DNA: TGTGCCAGCAGCCACAGGAGACCTTCTTCTGGGGCCAACGTCCTGACTTTC; CDR3: CASSHRRPSSGANVLTF
J: TRBJ1-2; V: TRBV28; size: NA; D: TRBD1; DNA: TGTGCCAGCAGTGCCGGACAGGGGGGCTACACCTTC; CDR3: CASSAGQGGYTF
J: TRBJ1-5; V: TRBV21-1; size: NA; D: NA; DNA: TGTGCCAGCAGCAAAGGGGGAGCCAGTGTATATAGCAATCAGCCCCAGCATTTT; CDR3: CASSKGGASVYSNQPQHF
J: TRBJ2-7; V: TRBV5-1; size: NA; D: TRBD1; DNA: TGCGCCAGCAGCCCCCTCGGGACAGGGATCTTATACGAGCAGTACTTC; CDR3: CASSPLGTGILYEQYF
J: TRBJ2-3; V: TRBV28; size: NA; D: NA; DNA: TGTGCCAGCGACTCTAGGGGGTTCAGTGATACGCAGTATTTT; CDR3: CASDSRGFSDTQYF
J: TRBJ2-7; V: TRBV6-2/TRBV6-3; size: NA; D: TRBD1; DNA: TGTGCCAGCAGTTACTCACAGGGGTGGAGGGAGCAGTACTTC; CDR3: CASSYSQGWREQYF
J: TRBJ2-5; V: TRBV7-9; size: NA; D: NA; DNA: TGTGCCAGCAGCTTCGGACTGGGGCAAGAGACCCAGTACTTC; CDR3: CASSFGLGQETQYF
J: TRBJ1-1; V: TRBV6-5; size: NA; D: NA; DNA: TGTGCCAGCAGGTATGACAGTGTCACTGAAGCTTTCTTT; CDR3: CASRYDSVTEAFF
J: TRBJ2-7; V: TRBV5-1; size: NA; D: NA; DNA: TGCGCCAGCAGCTTGACTCCCAGGGCGGACGAGCAGTACTTC; CDR3: CASSLTPRADEQYF
J: TRBJ2-1; V: TRBV24-1; size: NA; D: TRBD2; DNA: TGTGCCACCAGTGTAGGTTGGGGGGGGGATGAGCAGTTCTTC; CDR3: CATSVGWGGDEQFF
J: TRBJ1-2; V: TRBV29-1; size: NA; D: NA; DNA: TGCAGCGTTGAAGGGGGGCTGCTTGGAGGCTATGGCTACACCTTC; CDR3: CSVEGGLLGGYGYTF
J: TRBJ2-7; V: TRBV30; size: NA; D: TRBD2; DNA: TGTGCCTGGAGTGGACTAGCGGGGGCTTTTTACGAGCAGTACTTC; CDR3: CAWSGLAGAFYEQYF
J: TRBJ2-3; V: TRBV2; size: NA; D: TRBD2; DNA: TGTGCCAGCAGTGTGCTAGCGGGAGGGCCCTTTCTCCCCTCTAGCACAGATACGCAGTATTTT; CDR3: CASSVLAGGPFLPSSTDTQYF
J: TRBJ2-1; V: TRBV6-4; size: NA; D: NA; DNA: TGTGCCAGCAGTGCCGGCGGCAATGAGCAGTTCTTC; CDR3: CASSAGGNEQFF
J: TRBJ1-2; V: TRBV3-1/TRBV3-2; size: few; D: TRBD1; DNA: TGTGCCAGCAGCCATCAGGGACAGGCATTCTCCCGGAACTATGGCTACACCTTC; CDR3: CASSHQGQAFSRNYGYTF
J: TRBJ1-5; V: TRBV20-1; size: once; D: NA; DNA: TGCAGTGCTAGAGATCGTCAGCCCCAGCATTTT; CDR3: CSARDRQPQHF
J: TRBJ2-3; V: TRBV27; size: NA; D: NA; DNA: TGTGCCAGCAGGCCCATTACTAGCACAGATACGCAGTATTTT; CDR3: CASRPITSTDTQYF
J: TRBJ2-3; V: TRBV7-9; size: NA; D: NA; DNA: TGTGCCAGCAGCATAGTAGGGGGTGCAGATACGCAGTATTTT; CDR3: CASSIVGGADTQYF
J: TRBJ2-7; V: TRBV9; size: NA; D: NA; DNA: TGTGCCAGCAGCGTAGCTCTCGGCAGCCCGGGCTACGAGCAGTACTTC; CDR3: CASSVALGSPGYEQYF
J: TRBJ2-7; V: TRBV21-1; size: NA; D: NA; DNA: TGTGCCAGCAGCAAAGGACTAGCGGGGTTCTACGAGCAGTACTTC; CDR3: CASSKGLAGFYEQYF
J: TRBJ2-1; V: TRBV19; size: NA; D: TRBD2; DNA: TGTGCCAGTAGTAGGGCCCCTAGCGGGAGGGGTAATGAGCAGTTCTTC; CDR3: CASSRAPSGRGNEQFF
J: TRBJ2-1; V: TRBV28; size: once; D: NA; DNA: TGTGCCAGCACCTTAGACGACAGCTCCTACAATGAGCAGTTCTTC; CDR3: CASTLDDSSYNEQFF
J: TRBJ2-7; V: TRBV18; size: NA; D: TRBD2; DNA: TGTGCCAGCTCACCAATAGCGGGAGGGGACTACGAGCAGTACTTC; CDR3: CASSPIAGGDYEQYF
J: TRBJ2-3; V: TRBV6-6; size: NA; D: TRBD2; DNA: TGTGCCAGCAGTTCGGGACTAGCGGGGCCAGATACGCAGTATTTT; CDR3: CASSSGLAGPDTQYF
J: TRBJ2-7; V: TRBV11-2; size: NA; D: TRBD2; DNA: TGTGCCAGCAGCCGGAGCGGGAGGTACGAGCAGTACTTC; CDR3: CASSRSGRYEQYF
J: TRBJ2-1; V: TRBV7-6; size: NA; D: TRBD2; DNA: TGTGCCAGCAGCTTATACGGGAGGGCCGACAATGAGCAGTTCTTC; CDR3: CASSLYGRADNEQFF
J: TRBJ2-1; V: TRBV5-4; size: NA; D: NA; DNA: TGTGCCAGCAGCTTGGGAGGCAGGGAATCCTACAATGAGCAGTTCTTC; CDR3: CASSLGGRESYNEQFF
J: TRBJ2-1; V: TRBV30; size: NA; D: TRBD2; DNA: TGTGCCCTTGGGGGGGAGCGGGAGGGAAATGAGCAGTTCTTC; CDR3: CALGGEREGNEQFF
J: TRBJ1-3; V: TRBV4-2; size: NA; D: NA; DNA: TGTGCCAGCAGCCAAAAGCCAGGGGTTGCCTCTGGAAACACCATATATTTT; CDR3: CASSQKPGVASGNTIYF
J: TRBJ1-3; V: TRBV7-9; size: once; D: NA; DNA: TGTGCCAGCAGCTTAGGACAGCTCTCCACAACTGGAAACACCATATATTTT; CDR3: CASSLGQLSTTGNTIYF
J: TRBJ2-1; V: TRBV7-8; size: NA; D: NA; DNA: TGTGCCAGCAGCTTGCCTCGGGATGCGCGGGCCGCTAATGAGCAGTTCTTC; CDR3: CASSLPRDARAANEQFF
J: TRBJ1-2; V: TRBV6-5; size: once; D: TRBD1; DNA: TGTGCCAGTGGGACAGGGACAAACTATGGCTACACCTTC; CDR3: CASGTGTNYGYTF
J: TRBJ2-3; V: TRBV11-2; size: NA; D: NA; DNA: TGTGCCAGCAGTTCTAGACAGCTAGGGGATACGCAGTATTTT; CDR3: CASSSRQLGDTQYF
J: TRBJ2-7; V: TRBV28; size: NA; D: NA; DNA: TGTGCCAGCAAGTGGGGGCACTCCTACGAGCAGTACTTC; CDR3: CASKWGHSYEQYF
J: TRBJ1-6; V: TRBV6-2/TRBV6-3; size: NA; D: TRBD1; DNA: TGTGCCAGCAGTGAGGACAGGGAAATCTCACCCCTCCACTTT; CDR3: CASSEDREISPLHF
J: TRBJ2-1; V: TRBV11-2; size: once; D: TRBD2; DNA: TGTGCCAGCAGCCTATTAGCGGGGCCAGGCAATGAGCAGTTCTTC; CDR3: CASSLLAGPGNEQFF
J: TRBJ2-3; V: TRBV7-6; size: NA; D: NA; DNA: TGTGCCAGCAGCTTAGTGGGAGCGAGCACAGATACGCAGTATTTT; CDR3: CASSLVGASTDTQYF
J: TRBJ1-1; V: TRBV29-1; size: NA; D: NA; DNA: TGCAGCGTTGAAGATTGGCGGGAACTCACTGAAGCTTTCTTT; CDR3: CSVEDWRELTEAFF
J: TRBJ1-2; V: TRBV30; size: NA; D: NA; DNA: TGTGCCTGGAGGCCCGAGCCCTATGGCTACACCTTC; CDR3: CAWRPEPYGYTF
J: TRBJ1-5; V: TRBV10-3; size: once; D: TRBD1; DNA: TGTGCCATCAGTGCCGGGACAGGGTGGGCTCAGCCCCAGCATTTT; CDR3: CAISAGTGWAQPQHF
J: TRBJ1-5; V: TRBV19; size: NA; D: TRBD1; DNA: TGTGCCAGTAGTAGACAGGGGGCGTATCAGCCCCAGCATTTT; CDR3: CASSRQGAYQPQHF
J: TRBJ2-1; V: TRBV15; size: NA; D: TRBD1; DNA: TGTGCCACCAGCGGGGTGGACAGGGTATTCTACAATGAGCAGTTCTTC; CDR3: CATSGVDRVFYNEQFF
J: TRBJ1-1; V: TRBV29-1; size: NA; D: TRBD1; DNA: TGCAGCTTTCGACAGGGGGGCCCTGAAGCTTTCTTT; CDR3: CSFRQGGPEAFF
J: TRBJ1-4; V: TRBV7-2; size: NA; D: TRBD1; DNA: TGTGCCAGCAGCTCCCCGGGACAGGGGACAGAAAAACTGTTTTTT; CDR3: CASSSPGQGTEKLFF
J: TRBJ2-1; V: TRBV15; size: NA; D: NA; DNA: TGTGCCACCAGCAGACCCGACAGGTACAATGAGCAGTTCTTC; CDR3: CATSRPDRYNEQFF
J: TRBJ1-5; V: TRBV12-3/TRBV12-4; size: NA; D: TRBD1; DNA: TGTGCCAGCAGTAGCACAGGGGGCCAGCCCCAGCATTTT; CDR3: CASSSTGGQPQHF
J: TRBJ2-7; V: TRBV27; size: NA; D: TRBD1; DNA: TGTGCCAGCAGCCTATCCGGGACAGGGGCCTACGAGCAGTACTTC; CDR3: CASSLSGTGAYEQYF
J: TRBJ1-1; V: TRBV10-3; size: NA; D: TRBD1; DNA: TGTGCCATCAGTGAGACGAGCTCAGGGGGCACTGAAGCTTTCTTT; CDR3: CAISETSSGGTEAFF
J: TRBJ1-1; V: TRBV12-3/TRBV12-4; size: few; D: NA; DNA: TGTGCCAGCAGTTTACAGGTGAACACTGAAGCTTTCTTT; CDR3: CASSLQVNTEAFF
J: TRBJ2-4; V: TRBV5-3; size: NA; D: TRBD2; DNA: TGTGCCAGAAGCCTGGAGGGGACTAGCGGGGGCCAGGGGGCCAAAAACATTCAGTACTTC; CDR3: CARSLEGTSGGQGAKNIQYF
J: TRBJ2-7; V: TRBV11-3; size: many; D: TRBD1; DNA: TGTGCCAGCAGCTCGGGACAGGCTCCCTACGAGCAGTACTTC; CDR3: CASSSGQAPYEQYF
J: TRBJ2-1; V: TRBV5-1; size: NA; D: TRBD1; DNA: TGCGCCAGCAGCTCGCCGGGACAGACAAACAATGAGCAGTTCTTC; CDR3: CASSSPGQTNNEQFF
J: TRBJ2-7; V: TRBV19; size: NA; D: TRBD1; DNA: TGTGCCAGTATAGGGACAGACACCTACGAGCAGTACTTC; CDR3: CASIGTDTYEQYF
J: TRBJ1-5; V: TRBV4-1; size: NA; D: TRBD1; DNA: TGCGCCAGCAGCCTCGACAGGGGAGGTCAGCCCCAGCATTTT; CDR3: CASSLDRGGQPQHF
J: TRBJ1-1; V: TRBV27; size: NA; D: TRBD1; DNA: TGTGCCAGCAGTTTGGTGTACAGGGGGAACACTGAAGCTTTCTTT; CDR3: CASSLVYRGNTEAFF